Below are 20 T cell receptor beta chains sequenced from a single sample in a study of shared clonotypes between healthy human individuals. The assay was immunoSEQ multiplex PCR, and TCRdb's table has in-frame clones only and misses some. This sample carries 400,000 to 550,000 clones, roughly 85% of them seen once, and the ten largest clones take 10% to 15%. The sequencing sample was made of PBMCs. The receptor source for this set is a woman aged 35 to 49 in good health. Some clones in this sample may be carry-over from other donors' samples.

The table lists this clone with a count of one. This sequence joins TRBV27 and TRBJ2-1; D ambiguous. V was clipped by 7 bases and J by 5 bases, with 21 bases between them. The CDR3 loop spans 16 amino acids. Germline V gene lookup returns CDR1 MNHEY and CDR2 SMNVEV (reference sequence). The CDR3 region is CASTNTGTIPNNEQFF. CDR3 in DNA: TGTGCCAGCACAAATACGGGCACTATACCAAACAATGAGCAGTTCTTC.

This chain joins TRBV5-1 and TRBJ2-5; D may be TRBD2 (5 bases). Germline V gene data show CDR1 as SGHRS and CDR2 as YFSETQ. The CDR3 contains 14 residues. V was trimmed by 0 bases and J by 4 bases, leaving 10 bases between them. In DNA form, the CDR3 reads TGCGCCAGCAGCTTGGGAGGGAGTACAGAGACCCAGTACTTC. It encodes CASSLGGSTETQYF.

The chain is built from TRBV14 and TRBJ2-2; 13 nucleotides align to TRBD2. V lost 3 bases, J lost 6 bases, and 7 bases stayed unmatched. The CDR3 loop spans 17 amino acids. The germline V gene encodes CDR1 SGHDN and CDR2 FVKESK. The CDR3 reads CASSHLRTSGRAGELFF. The DNA for the CDR3 is TGTGCCAGCAGCCACCTCAGGACTAGCGGGAGAGCCGGGGAGCTGTTTTTT.

The chain has TRBV12-5 and TRBJ2-2; TRBD2 is a possible D gene (6 bases). Per germline, CDR1 LGHNT and CDR2 FRNRAP. The CDR3 length is 17 residues. Trimming took off 7 bases at V and 4 bases at J, with 22 bases between the two ends. The CDR3 sequence: CASAPRGAGSATGELFF. Written as DNA, the CDR3 is TGTGCTAGTGCCCCTCGAGGGGCGGGATCGGCCACCGGGGAGCTGTTTTTT. The whole variable domain, remainder taken from reference TRBV12-5 and TRBJ2-2, is DARVTQTPRHKVTEMGQEVTMRCQPILGHNTVFWYRQTMMQGLELLAYFRNRAPLDDSGMPKDRFSAEMPDATLATLKIQPSEPRDSAVYFCASAPRGAGSATGELFFGEGSRLTVL.

V is TRBV28 and J is TRBJ2-3, with TRBD2 identical over 10 bases. Germline CDR1 and CDR2: MDHEN and SYDVKM. V lost 6 bases and J lost 6; bases outside the gene matches: 6. The CDR3 covers 14 residues. The CDR3: CASSGTSVVDTQYF. The DNA of the CDR3 is TGTGCCAGCAGCGGGACTAGCGTTGTGGATACGCAGTATTTT.

This chain links TRBV5-1 with TRBJ2-7; unclear D gene. Germline CDR1 and CDR2: SGHRS and YFSETQ. With 1 base removed from V and 6 bases from J, the gap between germline ends came to 14 bases. The CDR3 covers 14 residues. The CDR3, as DNA: TGCGCCAGCAGCTTGAGGGTTGTCCAAGGCGAGCAGTACTTC. Residues: CASSLRVVQGEQYF.

Only one count was recorded for this clone. The V gene is TRBV30, the J gene TRBJ2-6, with 8 bases that match TRBD1. Losses at the gene ends were 2 bases for V and 0 bases for J; bases not matched to a gene: 12. Looked up from germline, CDR1 is GTSNPN and CDR2 is SVGIG (reference sequence). The CDR3 totals 19 residues. CDR3 sequence (DNA): TGTGCCTGGAGTTCCCAGGGGGCATGGGGAATCTCTGGGGCCAACGTCCTGACTTTC. Amino acids: CAWSSQGAWGISGANVLTF.

As to this clone: One base separates it from a far larger clone, so it is likely a read error. This chain connects TRBV29-1 to TRBJ1-2; D is uncertain. This CDR3 is 12 amino acids long. The germline V gene has CDR1 SQVTM and CDR2 ANQGSEA. In nucleotides, the CDR3 is TGCAGCGTTGAAGACCATAACTATTGCTACACCTTC. Its translation: CSVEDHNYCYTF.

This clone came up many times. This chain's CDR3 is CASSAQGYEQYF. The DNA for the CDR3 is TGTGCCAGCAGTGCCCAGGGCTACGAGCAGTACTTC. The genes are TRBV6-1 and TRBJ2-7, with a tentative D call TRBD1 (5 bases). Deletions cut 4 bases from V and 3 bases from J, with 7 bases between. The CDR3 is 12 amino acids. Germline V gives CDR1 MNHNS, CDR2 SASEGT.

The genes are TRBV7-9 and TRBJ2-1; TRBD2 agrees at 12 bases. CDR1 and CDR2 (germline): SEHNR, FQNEAQ (reference sequence). CDR3 length equals 15 residues. V gave up 5 bases and J gave up 8 bases; unmatched junction bases: 7. This CDR3 reads CASSPSGRGVYEQFF. The CDR3 region has the DNA TGTGCCAGCAGCCCTAGCGGGAGGGGGGTGTATGAGCAGTTCTTC.

The rearrangement links TRBV4-2 to TRBJ2-1, with D possibly matching TRBD2 (6 bases). Trimming left V 0 bases short and J 9 bases short, with 18 bases between. Germline values: CDR1 LGHNA, CDR2 YNFKEQ. This CDR3 spans 16 amino acids. DNA of the CDR3: TGTGCCAGCAGCCAAGATTCGCCGGGAGCTGGGCGTGAGCAGTTCTTC. Its translation is CASSQDSPGAGREQFF.

This chain uses TRBV14 with TRBJ2-5; 7 nucleotides match TRBD1. Germline trimming cut 1 base from V and 7 bases from J; bases unmatched to any gene: 12. The germline V gene has CDR1 SGHDN and CDR2 FVKESK. The CDR3 is 16 amino acids. The CDR3 loop reads CASSQALQGIEGTQYF. As DNA, the CDR3 is TGTGCCAGCAGCCAAGCCCTACAGGGGATTGAAGGGACCCAGTACTTC. The full variable domain, rest sourced from reference TRBV14 and TRBJ2-5, is EAGVTQFPSHSVIEKGQTVTLRCDPISGHDNLYWYRRVMGKEIKFLLHFVKESKQDESGMPNNRFLAERTGGTYSTLKVQPAELEDSGVYFCASSQALQGIEGTQYFGPGTRLLVL.

The genes are TRBV5-1 and TRBJ2-3, with D hard to call. The germline gives CDR1 SGHRS, CDR2 YFSETQ. Trimming took off 4 bases at V and 0 bases at J, with 12 bases between the two ends. The CDR3 spans 15 residues. The CDR3 coding sequence is TGCGCCAGCAGCCCGATCGCTACTAGCACAGATACGCAGTATTTT. Protein product: CASSPIATSTDTQYF.

This rearrangement joins TRBV18 to TRBJ2-2; D is uncertain. From germline, CDR1 is KGHSH and CDR2 LQKENI. Between the trimmed V and J ends, which lost 3 bases and 4 bases, there was a span of 18 bases. CDR3 size: 17 residues. The CDR3 protein is CASSPYTRSFGTGELFF. For the CDR3, the DNA is TGTGCCAGCTCACCCTACACGAGATCCTTCGGCACCGGGGAGCTGTTTTTT.

V usage is TRBV28 and J usage is TRBJ2-1; 10 bases map to TRBD2. V was clipped by 2 bases and J by 8 bases; unmatched bases: 6. CDR3 length: 15 amino acids. Germline-derived CDR1 and CDR2 are MDHEN and SYDVKM. The CDR3 here is CASSLTLAGVYEQFF. The CDR3 DNA sequence: TGTGCCAGCAGTTTAACGCTAGCGGGAGTATATGAGCAGTTCTTC.

This chain connects TRBV27 to TRBJ1-1, with D perhaps matching TRBD1 (6 bases). Germline V gene sequence: CDR1 MNHEY, CDR2 SMNVEV (reference sequence). V lost 8 bases and J 6 bases, leaving 16 bases between the germline ends. The CDR3 runs 13 residues. The CDR3 loop is CASRRSGDSEAFF. DNA for the CDR3: TGTGCCAGCCGTCGTTCAGGGGACTCTGAAGCTTTCTTT.

The rearrangement uses TRBV19 and TRBJ2-5, with D possibly matching TRBD1 (6 bases). The CDR3 spans 15 residues. The V and J ends lost 5 bases and 0 bases respectively, with 13 bases between them. Germline V gene lookup returns CDR1 LNHDA and CDR2 SQIVND (reference sequence). Here the CDR3 reads CASSVGQPYQETQYF. Written as DNA, the CDR3 is TGTGCCAGTAGTGTCGGACAGCCGTACCAAGAGACCCAGTACTTC.

The chain combines TRBV7-9 with TRBJ1-1; D may be TRBD1 (6 bases). This CDR3 comprises 13 residues. CDR1 is SEHNR and CDR2 is FQNEAQ in the germline V gene (reference sequence). Trimming removed 6 bases at V and 9 bases at J, with 17 bases between. The CDR3 sequence: CASRETVGAQAFF. For the CDR3, the DNA is TGTGCCAGCAGAGAAACCGTGGGGGCTCAAGCTTTCTTT. Using reference TRBV7-9 and TRBJ1-1 for the parts outside the CDR3, the full variable domain is DTGVSQNPRHKITKRGQNVTFRCDPISEHNRLYWYRQTLGQGPEFLTYFQNEAQLEKSRLLSDRFSAERPKGSFSTLEIQRTEQGDSAMYLCASRETVGAQAFFGQGTRLTVV.

About this clone itself: The same CDR3 also results from other DNA sequences found in this sample. J is TRBJ2-1 and V is TRBV4-2, with 14 bases aligning to TRBD2. This CDR3 is built from 16 residues. Losses at the gene ends were 4 bases for V and 2 bases for J; bases not matched to a gene: 1. Germline values: CDR1 LGHNA, CDR2 YNFKEQ. The CDR3 DNA reads as TGTGCCAGCAGCCCGACTAGCGGGAGGGCCTACAATGAGCAGTTCTTC. Translation gives CASSPTSGRAYNEQFF.

The CDR3 reads CASSPPPTYRNGNTIYF. CDR3 DNA sequence: TGTGCCAGCAGCCCTCCCCCGACATACAGGAATGGAAACACCATATATTTT. This chain uses TRBV13 with TRBJ1-3, with D tentatively TRBD1 (5 bases). The CDR3 is made up of 17 amino acids. The V end was cut by 5 bases, the J end by 3 bases, with 20 bases between. CDR1 is PRHDT, CDR2 FYEKMQ, per germline (reference sequence).